One sample yielded the 22 T cell receptor beta chains listed below, sequenced in a study of OX40 agonist ivuxolimab in advanced cancers. The data were produced by immunoSEQ multiplex PCR, yet TCRdb's version contains in-frame clones alone and is incomplete. The sample lists about 77,000 clones; 83% were seen once. The input for sequencing was CD4+ or CD8+ T cells sorted from blood, taken in a trial of the OX40 agonist ivuxolimab. Source of these receptors: an adult with an advanced solid tumor such as melanoma, head and neck, liver or kidney cancer.

The gene calls are TRBV5-1 and TRBJ1-1, with no clear D. V dropped 0 bases and J dropped 4 bases, with 10 bases sitting between them. This CDR3 has 14 amino acids. Per the germline V gene, CDR1 is SGHRS and CDR2 is YFSETQ. The CDR3 nucleotides are TGCGCCAGCAGCTTGGAGCTTGTGACCACTGAAGCTTTCTTT. The encoded protein is CASSLELVTTEAFF.

This chain connects TRBV4-1 to TRBJ1-1; D might be TRBD1 (6 bases). The CDR3 totals 14 residues. V was cut by 4 bases and J by 3 bases, with 12 bases left in between. Germline assignment: CDR1 MGHRA and CDR2 YSYEKL. CDR3 sequence reads: CASSLWGLDTEAFF. The CDR3, as DNA: TGCGCCAGCAGCCTGTGGGGGCTAGACACTGAAGCTTTCTTT.

The chain carries TRBV2 and TRBJ2-5; 13 bases map to TRBD2. The trim removed 4 bases at V and 2 bases at J, leaving 4 bases unmatched. The CDR3 length is 16 residues. The V gene's germline CDR1 is SNHLY and CDR2 FYNNEI. CDR3 coding DNA: TGTGCCAGCAGTGTCGGACTAGCGGGGGCACAAGAGACCCAGTACTTC. This gives the protein CASSVGLAGAQETQYF.

The rearrangement uses TRBV7-2 and TRBJ1-1; maybe TRBD1 (5 bases). CDR1 and CDR2 (germline): SGHTA, FQGNSA. This CDR3 is 14 amino acids long. The ends were cut back, 5 bases at V and 2 bases at J, with 12 bases in the middle. Here the CDR3 reads CASSPRQGNTEAFF. DNA for the CDR3: TGTGCCAGCAGCCCTCGGCAGGGTAACACTGAAGCTTTCTTT.

The chain uses TRBV11-2 and TRBJ1-1, with 7 bases aligning to TRBD1. The CDR3 has 13 amino acids. V lost 5 bases, J lost 8 bases, and 8 bases stayed unmatched. The germline V gene has CDR1 SGHAT and CDR2 FQNNGV. CDR3 protein: CASSGLRQGEAFF. The CDR3 nucleotides are TGTGCCAGCAGCGGACTCCGACAGGGCGAAGCTTTCTTT.

CDR3 residues: CAWSVRAGNEQFF. In DNA form, the CDR3 reads TGTGCCTGGAGTGTACGGGCAGGGAATGAGCAGTTCTTC. V usage is TRBV30 and J usage is TRBJ2-1, with D perhaps TRBD1 (5 bases). V lost 0 bases and J 7 bases, leaving 10 bases between the germline ends. Germline V gives CDR1 GTSNPN, CDR2 SVGIG (reference sequence). The CDR3 runs to 13 residues.

The rearrangement uses TRBV11-2 and TRBJ2-2, with D hard to call. Germline CDR1 and CDR2: SGHAT and FQNNGV. This CDR3 has 13 amino acids. V gave up 2 bases and J gave up 6 bases, with 7 bases separating them. Here the CDR3 DNA reads TGTGCCAGCAGCTTAAGATTCCCCGGGGAGCTGTTTTTT. Protein product: CASSLRFPGELFF.

V gene TRBV7-2 combines with J gene TRBJ1-1; tentatively, D is TRBD1 (5 bases). This CDR3 contains 14 residues. CDR1 SGHTA and CDR2 FQGNSA come from the germline V gene. Trimming cost V 1 base and J 6 bases, with 12 bases left between them. Written as DNA, the CDR3 is TGTGCCAGCAGCTTAGGGGCCGGCAGGGCTGAAGCTTTCTTT. Encoded protein: CASSLGAGRAEAFF.

J is TRBJ1-1 and V is TRBV18, with D tentatively TRBD1 (6 bases). Germline V gives CDR1 KGHSH, CDR2 LQKENI. The V end was cut by 6 bases, the J end by 1 base, with 9 bases between. The CDR3 loop spans 13 amino acids. In nucleotides, the CDR3 is TGTGCCAGCTCGATGACAGGGAACACTGAAGCTTTCTTT. Translation gives CASSMTGNTEAFF.

The V and J genes are TRBV2 and TRBJ1-2; 9 nucleotides match TRBD1. This CDR3 spans 15 amino acids. In germline, CDR1 is SNHLY, CDR2 FYNNEI. The V segment lost 6 bases and the J segment 2 bases; nucleotides outside the gene matches: 7. CDR3 loop: CASRRDRALNYGYTF. The CDR3 bases are TGTGCCAGCAGACGGGACAGGGCGCTGAACTATGGCTACACCTTC.

The rearrangement uses TRBV10-3 and TRBJ1-5; D possibly corresponds to TRBD1 (6 bases). The CDR3 consists of 15 residues. Per germline, CDR1 ENHRY and CDR2 SYGVKD. The ends were cut back, 4 bases at V and 2 bases at J, with 12 bases in the middle. The CDR3 sequence: CAISASGAGNQPQHF. The DNA of the CDR3 is TGTGCCATCAGTGCCTCAGGGGCAGGCAATCAGCCCCAGCATTTT.

This chain connects TRBV29-1 to TRBJ2-1, with 8 bases identical to TRBD2. With 2 bases clipped from V and 8 bases from J, the junction kept 8 bases outside the gene matches. Germline values: CDR1 SQVTM, CDR2 ANQGSEA. The CDR3 length is 14 residues. CDR3 DNA: TGCAGCGTTGAAACGCTAGCGGGCCTCGATGAGCAGTTCTTC. Amino acids: CSVETLAGLDEQFF.

V and J are TRBV10-2 and TRBJ2-2; D could derive from TRBD1 or TRBD2 (6 bases each). V lost 4 bases to trimming and J lost 6 bases, with 12 bases between them. The CDR3 length is 14 residues. Germline CDR1 WSHSY, CDR2 SAAADI. CDR3 in amino acids: CASSATRGAGELFF. CDR3 sequence (DNA): TGCGCCAGCAGTGCTACTAGGGGGGCCGGGGAGCTGTTTTTT.

The chain recombines TRBV5-1 with TRBJ2-2; a possible D gene is TRBD2 (5 bases). Trimming left V 0 bases short and J 5 bases short, with 11 bases between. The CDR3 spans 15 residues. Germline-derived CDR1 and CDR2 are SGHRS and YFSETQ. The CDR3 protein is CASSLGDRETGELFF. In nucleotides, the CDR3 is TGCGCCAGCAGCTTGGGCGATAGGGAGACCGGGGAGCTGTTTTTT.

V usage is TRBV28 and J usage is TRBJ2-1; D gene ambiguous. Deletions cut 3 bases from V and 5 bases from J, with 20 bases between. The CDR3 runs to 17 residues. Germline lookup yields CDR1 MDHEN and CDR2 SYDVKM. The CDR3 DNA sequence: TGTGCCAGCAGTTTTATCCCCGGCATTTTCCCCAACAATGAGCAGTTCTTC. It translates to CASSFIPGIFPNNEQFF.

The chain has TRBV29-1 and TRBJ2-3, with D perhaps TRBD1 (6 bases). In germline, CDR1 is SQVTM, CDR2 ANQGSEA. This CDR3 spans 13 amino acids. The V gene lost 3 bases and the J gene lost 6 bases, with 13 bases spanning the gap. Written as DNA, the CDR3 is TGCAGCGTTGAGCCTACAGGGAAGGATACGCAGTATTTT. Translating gives CSVEPTGKDTQYF.

The chain employs TRBV28 and TRBJ2-2, with D unclear. The germline CDR1 and CDR2 sequences are MDHEN and SYDVKM. The CDR3 has 16 amino acids. V shed 3 bases and J shed 0 bases, with 11 bases lying between them. The CDR3 DNA reads as TGTGCCAGCAGTTTGGGTGGAGACGCGAACACCGGGGAGCTGTTTTTT. It is translated as CASSLGGDANTGELFF.

With respect to this clone: Other DNA variants within this sample encode the same CDR3. This chain joins TRBV27 and TRBJ2-3; the D is unclear. This CDR3 spans 14 amino acids. V was clipped by 0 bases and J by 1 base, with 5 bases between them. The V gene's germline CDR1 is MNHEY and CDR2 SMNVEV (reference sequence). The CDR3 region is CASSLSAGTDTQYF. For the CDR3, the DNA is TGTGCCAGCAGTTTATCGGCCGGCACAGATACGCAGTATTTT.

The chain uses TRBV5-4 and TRBJ1-1; 8 bases line up with TRBD1. The CDR3 totals 15 residues. The V gene's germline CDR1 is SGHNT and CDR2 YYREEE (reference sequence). V was pared by 1 base and J by 1 base, with 3 bases of the junction left unmatched. DNA of the CDR3: TGTGCCAGCAGCTTGTTTGACAGGGGGAACACTGAAGCTTTCTTT. Translated: CASSLFDRGNTEAFF.

This chain connects TRBV28 to TRBJ2-7; perhaps TRBD1 as D (6 bases). The V gene lost 8 bases and the J gene lost 3 bases, with 20 bases spanning the gap. Germline V gene sequence: CDR1 MDHEN, CDR2 SYDVKM. The CDR3 runs to 15 residues. The CDR3 DNA reads as TGTGCCAGCGGACCCTTGGACAGAGATTTCTACGAGCAGTACTTC. Translating it yields CASGPLDRDFYEQYF.

The rearrangement links TRBV18 to TRBJ1-3, with a tentative D call TRBD1 (6 bases). Trimming removed 4 bases at V and 2 bases at J, with 15 bases between. The CDR3 extends over 16 amino acids. Looked up from germline, CDR1 is KGHSH and CDR2 is LQKENI. CDR3 in amino acids: CASSLRSGAPGNTIYF. The CDR3, as DNA: TGTGCCAGCTCACTCCGATCGGGGGCACCTGGAAACACCATATATTTT.

The chain joins TRBV6-5 to TRBJ2-5, with 8 bases that match TRBD2. Germline V gene sequence: CDR1 MNHEY, CDR2 SVGAGI. The CDR3 has 14 amino acids. The ends lost 4 bases at V and 3 bases at J; junction bases unmatched: 4. The CDR3 sequence: CASSSRAGEETQYF. In DNA form, the CDR3 reads TGTGCCAGCAGTTCCAGAGCGGGAGAAGAGACCCAGTACTTC.